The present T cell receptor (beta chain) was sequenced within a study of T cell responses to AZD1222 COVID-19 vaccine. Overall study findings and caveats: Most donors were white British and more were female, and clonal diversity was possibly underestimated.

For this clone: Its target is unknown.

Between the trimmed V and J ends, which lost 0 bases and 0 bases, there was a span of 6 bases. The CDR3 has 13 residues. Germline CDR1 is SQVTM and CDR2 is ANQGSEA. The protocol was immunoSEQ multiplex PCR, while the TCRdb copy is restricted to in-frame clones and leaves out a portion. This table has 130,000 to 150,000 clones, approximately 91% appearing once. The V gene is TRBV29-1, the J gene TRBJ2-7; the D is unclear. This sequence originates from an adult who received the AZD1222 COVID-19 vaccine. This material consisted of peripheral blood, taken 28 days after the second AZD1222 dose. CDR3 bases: TGCAGCGTTGAAGATTCGTACTCCTACGAGCAGTACTTC. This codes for CSVEDSYSYEQYF.